The clone carrying this TCR beta chain was recorded a few times. Its target is not known. Through Arm-PCR of CDR3 regions and iRepertoire HTBI primers, TCR beta libraries were built. TCRdb reprocessed the multiplex PCR reads with MiXCR, giving one entry per CDR3 protein. The profile shows hundreds of thousands of distinct CDR3 sequences, around 30% of them singletons. Time point indicated: persistent/refractory GD, antithyroid drugs over 5 years with positive TRAb. From RNA extracted from PBMCs, the TCR library was made. This sample stems from a study of regulatory T cells in long-lasting Graves disease. V was trimmed by 4 bases and J by 6 bases, leaving 13 bases between them. Germline CDR1 and CDR2: SGHVS and FNYEAQ. The CDR3 is 14 residues long. Whole-study findings and limits: Study was limited to peripheral blood, excluding thyroid tissue. Gene preferences differed: TRBV28, TRBJ1-2, TRBJ2-5 in persistent cases.

This TCR derives from a female donor with Graves disease. The starting material was peripheral blood mononuclear cells (PBMCs), obtained when the disease was refractory, from a patient treated with antithyroid drugs. The rearrangement uses TRBV7-6 and TRBJ1-5; a possible D gene is TRBD1 (5 bases). The CDR3 nucleotides read TGTGCCAGCAGCTCATCCCGGGGGACTCAGCCCCAGCATTTT. As protein: CASSSSRGTQPQHF.